These T cell receptor beta chains were read from a single sample in a study of T cells in Graves' hyperthyroidism and ophthalmopathy. TCRdb reanalysed the multiplex PCR reads using MiXCR and keeps one entry per CDR3 protein. The top ten hold 7% to 10% of the sample, which has about 840,000 distinct CDR3 sequences, 35% to 40% seen once. Sequenced sample: blood. The receptors were sampled from a man aged 18 to 30 with Graves' hyperthyroidism. Each CDR3 is given with its conserved first and last residue. Fields, in order: J gene, V gene, D gene, clone size, CDR3 protein, CDR3 DNA. The D gene is left open where the match is weak. Where a row states a size, it is once, few, many or the class of an expanded clone; other rows omit it.

J gene: TRBJ1-2
V gene: TRBV29-1
D gene: -
clone size: -
CDR3 protein: CSVDDRRVNTF
CDR3 DNA: TGCAGCGTTGACGACAGGAGGGTTAACACCTTC

J gene: TRBJ2-2
V gene: TRBV7-2
D gene: TRBD2
clone size: -
CDR3 protein: CASSPSGRVAGELFF
CDR3 DNA: TGTGCCAGCAGCCCTAGCGGGAGGGTGGCCGGGGAGCTGTTTTTT

J gene: TRBJ2-2
V gene: TRBV5-4
D gene: TRBD2
clone size: -
CDR3 protein: CASSQRGLTGELFF
CDR3 DNA: TGTGCCAGCAGCCAGCGGGGGCTCACCGGGGAGCTGTTTTTT

J gene: TRBJ2-6
V gene: TRBV7-2
D gene: -
clone size: many
CDR3 protein: CASSLVAGAGANVLTF
CDR3 DNA: TGTGCCAGCAGCTTAGTGGCGGGTGCTGGGGCCAACGTCCTGACTTTC

J gene: TRBJ1-2
V gene: TRBV2
D gene: -
clone size: many
CDR3 protein: CASSDINYGYTF
CDR3 DNA: TGTGCCAGCAGTGACATAAACTATGGCTACACCTTC

J gene: TRBJ2-5
V gene: TRBV5-6
D gene: -
clone size: -
CDR3 protein: CASSGQFWEETQYF
CDR3 DNA: TGTGCCAGCAGCGGGCAGTTCTGGGAAGAGACCCAGTACTTC

J gene: TRBJ1-1
V gene: TRBV20-1
D gene: -
clone size: -
CDR3 protein: CSAPLGNTEAFF
CDR3 DNA: TGCAGTGCCCCGCTGGGGAACACTGAAGCTTTCTTT

J gene: TRBJ2-5
V gene: TRBV20-1
D gene: TRBD2
clone size: few
CDR3 protein: CSASHQRGTQYF
CDR3 DNA: TGCAGTGCTAGTCATCAGCGGGGGACCCAGTACTTC

J gene: TRBJ2-7
V gene: TRBV29-1
D gene: -
clone size: -
CDR3 protein: CSVESSGDYEQYF
CDR3 DNA: TGCAGCGTTGAAAGTAGCGGAGACTACGAGCAGTACTTC

J gene: TRBJ2-5
V gene: TRBV9
D gene: TRBD2
clone size: -
CDR3 protein: CASSFQRGSQETQYF
CDR3 DNA: TGTGCCAGCAGCTTCCAGCGGGGGAGCCAAGAGACCCAGTACTTC

J gene: TRBJ2-5
V gene: TRBV10-3
D gene: -
clone size: -
CDR3 protein: CAIQGEPPETQYF
CDR3 DNA: TGTGCCATCCAGGGCGAGCCCCCAGAGACCCAGTACTTC

J gene: TRBJ1-1
V gene: TRBV20-1
D gene: TRBD1
clone size: -
CDR3 protein: CSAQGENEAFF
CDR3 DNA: TGCAGTGCACAGGGGGAGAATGAAGCTTTCTTT

J gene: TRBJ2-5
V gene: TRBV5-1
D gene: TRBD2
clone size: once
CDR3 protein: CASSWELAGEWETQYF
CDR3 DNA: TGCGCCAGCAGCTGGGAACTAGCGGGAGAGTGGGAGACCCAGTACTTC

J gene: TRBJ1-2
V gene: TRBV15
D gene: -
clone size: -
CDR3 protein: CATSSLYRDTDGYTF
CDR3 DNA: TGTGCCACCAGCAGCTTATACCGGGACACCGATGGCTACACCTTC

J gene: TRBJ1-3
V gene: TRBV11-2
D gene: -
clone size: -
CDR3 protein: CASSLFAGYGNTIYF
CDR3 DNA: TGTGCCAGCAGCCTGTTCGCGGGATATGGAAACACCATATATTTT

J gene: TRBJ1-1
V gene: TRBV7-9
D gene: TRBD1
clone size: few
CDR3 protein: CASSQGQGGSEAFF
CDR3 DNA: TGTGCCAGCAGCCAAGGACAGGGGGGAAGTGAAGCTTTCTTT

J gene: TRBJ2-7
V gene: TRBV7-2
D gene: -
clone size: -
CDR3 protein: CASSSAVKGGYEQYF
CDR3 DNA: TGTGCCAGCAGCTCTGCAGTTAAGGGGGGGTACGAGCAGTACTTC

J gene: TRBJ2-7
V gene: TRBV5-1
D gene: -
clone size: -
CDR3 protein: CASSSGQRVIEQYF
CDR3 DNA: TGCGCCAGCAGCAGTGGACAGAGGGTTATTGAGCAGTACTTC

J gene: TRBJ1-4
V gene: TRBV4-1
D gene: -
clone size: -
CDR3 protein: CASSHTPAPTNEKLFF
CDR3 DNA: TGCGCCAGCAGCCACACGCCGGCACCAACTAATGAAAAACTGTTTTTT

J gene: TRBJ2-7
V gene: TRBV25-1
D gene: -
clone size: -
CDR3 protein: CASSQTAVLINEQYF
CDR3 DNA: TGTGCCAGCAGCCAGACCGCGGTGCTTATCAACGAGCAGTACTTC

J gene: TRBJ1-5
V gene: TRBV2
D gene: TRBD1
clone size: many
CDR3 protein: CASIGTVGNQPQHF
CDR3 DNA: TGTGCCAGCATCGGGACAGTCGGCAATCAGCCCCAGCATTTT

J gene: TRBJ2-5
V gene: TRBV2
D gene: TRBD1
clone size: many
CDR3 protein: CASSEDRGETQYF
CDR3 DNA: TGTGCCAGCAGTGAGGACAGGGGGGAGACCCAGTACTTC

J gene: TRBJ1-1
V gene: TRBV7-9
D gene: TRBD1
clone size: many
CDR3 protein: CASSTPGTGSTEAFF
CDR3 DNA: TGTGCCAGCAGCACTCCCGGGACAGGGAGTACTGAAGCTTTCTTT

J gene: TRBJ2-5
V gene: TRBV7-7
D gene: TRBD2
clone size: few
CDR3 protein: CASTETRGGRETQYF
CDR3 DNA: TGTGCTAGCACCGAAACCCGGGGGGGGCGGGAGACCCAGTACTTC

J gene: TRBJ2-5
V gene: TRBV7-2
D gene: TRBD1
clone size: few
CDR3 protein: CASSPRTGEGETQYF
CDR3 DNA: TGTGCCAGCAGCCCTAGGACAGGGGAAGGGGAGACCCAGTACTTC

J gene: TRBJ2-5
V gene: TRBV15
D gene: -
clone size: many
CDR3 protein: CATSRDPATETQYF
CDR3 DNA: TGTGCCACCAGCAGAGATCCGGCGACGGAGACCCAGTACTTC

J gene: TRBJ1-1
V gene: TRBV2
D gene: -
clone size: -
CDR3 protein: CASNLREHAAEAFF
CDR3 DNA: TGTGCCAGCAATCTCCGGGAACATGCCGCAGAAGCTTTCTTT